This T cell receptor beta chain was found in a study of T cell responses to AZD1222 COVID-19 vaccine. Overall study results and limits: Donors in the cohort were predominantly white British and more often female, and clonal diversity was possibly underestimated.

Sequencing was performed with immunoSEQ multiplex PCR; in TCRdb, only in-frame clones are kept and a portion is missing. The repertoire holds 100,000 to 130,000 clones, with approximately 90% as singletons. This CDR3 is 16 amino acids long. V shed 1 base, J shed 10 bases, and the junction held 9 bases outside the gene matches. Germline V gene lookup returns CDR1 SGHVS and CDR2 FQNEAQ. With respect to this clone: Its specificity is unknown.

This sequence joins TRBV7-8 and TRBJ1-6; the match to TRBD1 covers 8 bases. The sequence was obtained from an adult in good health. Sequences were derived from peripheral blood, sampled on day 0 of AZD1222 vaccination. The CDR3 sequence: CASSLGGQGIASPLHF. In DNA, the CDR3 is TGTGCCAGCAGCTTAGGAGGACAGGGAATCGCCTCACCCCTCCACTTT.